The 16 T cell receptor beta chains presented below share a single source sample, sequenced in a study of metastatic and nonmetastatic thyroid tumors. The entire patient cohort was treatment-naive prior to thyroid surgery. MiXCR reprocessed the PCR reads for TCRdb. There are about 25,000 clones in the sample; roughly 19% occur only once, and approximately 30% lies in the top ten. The sequencing sample was made of blood. All receptors come from a male donor with papillary thyroid cancer or a benign thyroid nodule (not recorded which). Some clones in this sample may be carry-over from other donors' samples.

This clone was found many times. The chain joins TRBV30 to TRBJ2-6; no clear D. The CDR3 covers 16 residues. The germline V gene has CDR1 GTSNPN and CDR2 SVGIG (reference sequence). The V end lost 8 bases, the J end lost 0 bases, and 17 bases lay between the germline ends. CDR3 coding DNA: TGTGCCACATGGCTAAGGCGGAACTCTGGGGCCAACGTCCTGACTTTC. Translated, it gives CATWLRRNSGANVLTF. The whole variable domain, filled in from reference TRBV30 and TRBJ2-6, reads SQTIHQWPATLVQPVGSPLSLECTVEGTSNPNLYWYRQAAGRGLQLLFYSVGIGQISSEVPQNLSASRPQDRQFILSSKKLLLSDSGFYLCATWLRRNSGANVLTFGAGSRLTVL.

This clone was counted at least ten times. This chain uses TRBV20-1 with TRBJ2-2; 8 nucleotides agree with TRBD1. The CDR3 loop spans 15 amino acids. Per the germline V gene, CDR1 is DFQATT and CDR2 is SNEGSKA (reference sequence). V was clipped by 3 bases and J by 7 bases; unmatched bases: 10. The CDR3 region is CSASVSTGAIGELFF. CDR3 in DNA: TGCAGTGCTAGTGTCTCGACAGGGGCGATCGGGGAGCTGTTTTTT.

This clone was found many times. The chain links TRBV27 to TRBJ2-5; no clear D. Germline CDR1 is MNHEY and CDR2 is SMNVEV (reference sequence). V lost 6 bases, J lost 0 bases, and 14 bases lay in between. The CDR3 sequence is 15 residues long. In nucleotides, the CDR3 is TGTGCCAGCAGCCAAAATCTAGGAGACCAAGAGACCCAGTACTTC. Amino acid sequence: CASSQNLGDQETQYF.

This clone was recorded a few times. The rearrangement uses TRBV2 and TRBJ2-7; the match to TRBD1 covers 7 bases. This CDR3 comprises 12 residues. Germline CDR1 and CDR2: SNHLY and FYNNEI. V shed 10 bases and J 5 bases; nucleotides not matched to a gene: 8. The CDR3 protein is CATSSGTDEQYF. The CDR3 region has the DNA TGTGCCACTTCTTCCGGGACAGACGAGCAGTACTTC.

There are many counts of this clone. The chain couples TRBV7-8 to TRBJ2-1; 9 nucleotides align to TRBD2. J lost 4 bases, V lost 5 bases, and 12 bases had no gene match. CDR3 size: 17 residues. CDR1 SGHVS and CDR2 FQNEAQ come from the germline V gene. The CDR3 nucleotides are TGTGCCAGCAGCCTAGAAGAGACTAGCGGTCTTTACAATGAGCAGTTCTTC. This translates into CASSLEETSGLYNEQFF.

This clone has at least ten counts. The chain joins TRBV4-1 to TRBJ1-1; D is ambiguous. CDR3 length: 12 residues. Trimming took off 4 bases at V and 8 bases at J, with 11 bases between the two ends. Germline CDR1 and CDR2: MGHRA and YSYEKL. CDR3 sequence: CASSRPGSEAFF. CDR3 bases: TGCGCCAGCAGCCGACCGGGCTCCGAAGCTTTCTTT.

This clone was seen at least ten times. V and J are TRBV5-8 and TRBJ2-7; maybe TRBD2 (7 bases). This CDR3 has 15 residues. CDR1 and CDR2 from the germline V gene are SGHTS and YDEGEE. Trimming removed 2 bases from V and 3 bases from J, with 15 bases in between. The CDR3 region is CASSLQGGGIYEQYF. CDR3 DNA sequence: TGTGCCAGCAGCTTACAGGGAGGGGGGATCTACGAGCAGTACTTC.

This clone was detected many times. The chain couples TRBV29-1 to TRBJ2-5; D might be TRBD1 (5 bases). V lost 2 bases and J lost 5, with 18 bases in between. Germline CDR1 SQVTM, CDR2 ANQGSEA. The CDR3 has 15 residues. DNA for the CDR3: TGCAGCGTTGAATTTTGGGCAGGGAATGGTGAGACCCAGTACTTC. This gives the protein CSVEFWAGNGETQYF. Filled out from reference TRBV29-1 and TRBJ2-5, the complete variable domain reads SAVISQKPSRDICQRGTSLTIQCQVDSQVTMMFWYRQQPGQSLTLIATANQGSEATYESGFVIDKFPISRPNLTFSTLTVSNMSPEDSSIYLCSVEFWAGNGETQYFGPGTRLLVL.

The table lists this clone with many counts. The rearrangement uses TRBV13 and TRBJ2-2, with TRBD1 matching over 8 bases. This CDR3 is built from 15 residues. The germline V gene encodes CDR1 PRHDT and CDR2 FYEKMQ (reference sequence). V was pared by 1 base and J by 5 bases, with 3 bases of the junction left unmatched. The CDR3, as DNA: TGTGCCAGCAGCTTAGTCAGGGGGCGGACCGGGGAGCTGTTTTTT. Its protein product is CASSLVRGRTGELFF. Using reference TRBV13 and TRBJ2-2 for the parts outside the CDR3, the full variable domain is AAGVIQSPRHLIKEKRETATLKCYPIPRHDTVYWYQQGPGQDPQFLISFYEKMQSDKGSIPDRFSAQQFSDYHSELNMSSLELGDSALYFCASSLVRGRTGELFFGEGSRLTVL.

Ten or more counts support this clone. The rearrangement links TRBV14 to TRBJ2-3; D may be TRBD2 (5 bases). This CDR3 region has 11 residues. Germline CDR1 SGHDN, CDR2 FVKESK. V was trimmed by 3 bases and J by 9 bases, leaving 7 bases between them. The CDR3, as DNA: TGTGCCAGCAGCCAGAGGGAAACGCAGTATTTT. This codes for CASSQRETQYF.

There are many counts of this clone. The chain employs TRBV11-2 and TRBJ2-3; no clear D. The length of the CDR3 is 16 residues. Germline CDR1 and CDR2: SGHAT and FQNNGV. With 6 bases removed from V and 0 bases from J, the gap between germline ends came to 16 bases. The CDR3 spells CASRRNLRPSTDTQYF. The CDR3 coding sequence is TGTGCCAGCAGGCGTAACCTAAGGCCAAGCACAGATACGCAGTATTTT.

The sample holds many counts of this clone. The chain carries TRBV29-1 and TRBJ2-1, with D possibly TRBD1 on 6 matching bases. The CDR3 contains 13 residues. The V gene's germline CDR1 is SQVTM and CDR2 ANQGSEA. The V end was cut by 0 bases, the J end by 9 bases, with 12 bases between. Here the CDR3 reads CSVEDLTGPEQFF. The CDR3, as DNA: TGCAGCGTTGAAGATCTTACAGGGCCTGAGCAGTTCTTC.

The sample holds many counts of this clone. This sequence joins TRBV14 and TRBJ2-3; 8 nucleotides align to TRBD2. The CDR3 is made up of 16 amino acids. V lost 4 bases, J lost 5 bases, and 11 bases stayed unmatched. Per the germline V gene, CDR1 is SGHDN and CDR2 is FVKESK. Written as DNA, the CDR3 is TGTGCCAGCAGCCGAAATCGGGGGGGCCCGGGAGATACGCAGTATTTT. Its translation: CASSRNRGGPGDTQYF.

This clone was picked up many times. The J gene is TRBJ1-5, the V gene TRBV28; D is uncertain. Trimming took 1 base from V and 5 from J, leaving 9 bases between them. The CDR3 loop spans 14 amino acids. Germline CDR1 is MDHEN and CDR2 is SYDVKM. The CDR3 nucleotides are TGTGCCAGCAGTTTATTAAAGCTCGATCAGCCCCAGCATTTT. Its translation is CASSLLKLDQPQHF.

This clone showed up many times. This chain joins TRBV10-3 and TRBJ1-1, with 8 bases fitting TRBD1. The CDR3 contains 13 residues. Trimming at V came to 7 bases and at J to 2 bases, leaving 3 bases not matched to a gene. Germline V lookup: CDR1 ENHRY, CDR2 SYGVKD. CDR3 coding DNA: TGTGCCATCATGGGACAGGAAAACACTGAAGCTTTCTTT. Translated: CAIMGQENTEAFF.

A few counts support this clone. One junction end does not reproduce the germline sequence, and a read error may be involved. This chain connects TRBV12-3 or TRBV12-4 to TRBJ1-1; 8 bases fit TRBD1. The CDR3 has 17 amino acids. The CDR3 DNA reads TGTGCCAGCACCCCCATGGTTCAGGGGGCTATGAACACTGAAGCCTTCTTT. It specifies CASTPMVQGAMNTEAFF.